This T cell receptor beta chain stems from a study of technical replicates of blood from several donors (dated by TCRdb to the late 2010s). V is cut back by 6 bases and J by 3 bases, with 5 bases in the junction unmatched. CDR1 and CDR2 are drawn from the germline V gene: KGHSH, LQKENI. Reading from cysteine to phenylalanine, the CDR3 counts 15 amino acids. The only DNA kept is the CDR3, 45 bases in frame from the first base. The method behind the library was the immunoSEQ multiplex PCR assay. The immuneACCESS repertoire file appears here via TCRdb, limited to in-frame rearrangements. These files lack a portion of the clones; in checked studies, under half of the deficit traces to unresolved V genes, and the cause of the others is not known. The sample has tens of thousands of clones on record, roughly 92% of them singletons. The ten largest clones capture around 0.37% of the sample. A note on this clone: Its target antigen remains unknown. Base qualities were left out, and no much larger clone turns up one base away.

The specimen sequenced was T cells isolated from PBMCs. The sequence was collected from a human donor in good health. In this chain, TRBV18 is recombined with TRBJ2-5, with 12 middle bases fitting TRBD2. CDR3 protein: CASSPLAGGEETQYF. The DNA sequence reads TGTGCCAGCTCGCCCCTAGCGGGAGGGGAAGAGACCCAGTACTTC.